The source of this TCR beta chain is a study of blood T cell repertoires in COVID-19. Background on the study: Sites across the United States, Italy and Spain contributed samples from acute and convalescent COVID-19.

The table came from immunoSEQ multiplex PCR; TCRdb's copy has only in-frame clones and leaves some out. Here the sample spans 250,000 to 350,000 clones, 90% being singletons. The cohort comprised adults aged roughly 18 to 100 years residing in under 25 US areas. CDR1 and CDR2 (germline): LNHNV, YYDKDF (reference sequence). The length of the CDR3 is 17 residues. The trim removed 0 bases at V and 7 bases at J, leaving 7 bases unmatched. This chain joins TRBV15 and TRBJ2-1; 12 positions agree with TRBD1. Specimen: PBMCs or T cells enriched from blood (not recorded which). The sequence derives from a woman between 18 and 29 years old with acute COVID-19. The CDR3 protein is CATSRDGGTGGGNEQFF. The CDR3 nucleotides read TGTGCCACCAGCAGAGATGGGGGGACAGGGGGCGGAAATGAGCAGTTCTTC. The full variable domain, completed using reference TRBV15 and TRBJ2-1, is DAMVIQNPRYQVTQFGKPVTLSCSQTLNHNVMYWYQQKSSQAPKLLFHYYDKDFNNEADTPDNFQSRRPNTSFCFLDIRSPGLGDTAMYLCATSRDGGTGGGNEQFFGPGTRLTVL.